The rows below give T cell receptor beta chains drawn from one sample of a study of T cell responses to AZD1222 COVID-19 vaccine. This table comes from immunoSEQ multiplex PCR, and its TCRdb copy is limited to in-frame clones, with some not included. The table shows under 200,000 clones, with 90% to 95% occurring only once. The sequencing here drew on peripheral blood, taken on day 0 of MenACWY control vaccination. Receptors were obtained from an adult in good health. Each CDR3 is given with its conserved first and last residue. D genes are given only for firm matches. Clone size is not always given. Where it is, it says once, few, many or a class for expanded clones.

.,TRBJ2-2,TRBV11-2,TRBD2,TGTGCCAGCAGCCTACTAAGCGGGATCGGCACCGGGGAGCTGTTTTTT,CASSLLSGIGTGELFF
.,TRBJ2-5,TRBV29-1,TRBD2,TGCAGCGTTGGCCTTAGCGGGAGCGGAGAGACCCAGTACTTC,CSVGLSGSGETQYF
.,TRBJ2-7,TRBV11-2,TRBD2,TGTGCCAGCAGCTTCACTAGCGGGACCTCATACGAGCAGTACTTC,CASSFTSGTSYEQYF
.,TRBJ1-3,TRBV13,.,TGTGCCAGCAGCGCTGCAGGGACTGGAAACACCATATATTTT,CASSAAGTGNTIYF
.,TRBJ2-7,TRBV7-3,.,TGTGCCAGCAGCTTAAACCCAGGGGTTGGGTACGAGCAGTACTTC,CASSLNPGVGYEQYF
.,TRBJ2-5,TRBV29-1,.,TGCAGCGTTCTAGGGAGTCCGGGAGAGACCCAGTACTTC,CSVLGSPGETQYF
.,TRBJ2-6,TRBV29-1,.,TGCAGCGCCGGAGGTTCGAGTGGGACTGGGGCCAACGTCCTGACTTTC,CSAGGSSGTGANVLTF
.,TRBJ2-5,TRBV11-3,TRBD1,TGTGCCAGCAGCTCCGTCGGGGACAGGGGTAGGGAGACCCAGTACTTC,CASSSVGDRGRETQYF
.,TRBJ2-7,TRBV27,TRBD1,TGTGCCAGCAGCATCCGGGACAGCTACGAGCAGTACTTC,CASSIRDSYEQYF
once,TRBJ2-5,TRBV28,.,TGTGCCAGCAGTACCCGGGACACACTTCAAGAGACCCAGTACTTC,CASSTRDTLQETQYF
once,TRBJ2-5,TRBV5-1,TRBD2,TGCGCCAGCAGCTTGGGGCCTAGCGGGAGATTAGAGACCCAGTACTTC,CASSLGPSGRLETQYF
once,TRBJ1-2,TRBV27,.,TGTGCCAGCAGTCGTACAGGACTGGGCTACACCTTC,CASSRTGLGYTF
.,TRBJ2-3,TRBV9,.,TGTGCCAGCAGCGCTTCTGGGACGCCAGATACGCAGTATTTT,CASSASGTPDTQYF
.,TRBJ1-1,TRBV5-6,.,TGTGCCAGCAGGGGCGGAGAGAGGGACACTGAAGCTTTCTTT,CASRGGERDTEAFF
.,TRBJ2-1,TRBV4-1,.,TGCGCCAGCAGCCAAGATCCTGGAGCGGCGAAGAACAATGAGCAGTTCTTC,CASSQDPGAAKNNEQFF
.,TRBJ1-1,TRBV19,.,TGTGCCAGTAGTTCGGGGGCGATAGGAGCTGAAGCTTTCTTT,CASSSGAIGAEAFF
.,TRBJ1-1,TRBV6-1,.,TGTGCCAGCAGTGAAATAAGGGGCACTGAAGCTTTCTTT,CASSEIRGTEAFF
.,TRBJ1-2,TRBV3-1/TRBV3-2,.,TGTGCCAGCGGATCCGCGGGACGGCCATATGGCTACACCTTC,CASGSAGRPYGYTF
.,TRBJ1-6,TRBV5-5,TRBD1,TGTGCCAGCAGCTCGACAGGGACCCGATGGGGGGCCCTCCACTTT,CASSSTGTRWGALHF
.,TRBJ1-2,TRBV9,.,TGTGCCAGCAGCGTAGGGAGCCAGTCTTATGGCTACACCTTC,CASSVGSQSYGYTF
.,TRBJ2-7,TRBV6-5,.,TGTGCCAGTGCCACCCTCCCAGGGGTAGTTTACGAGCAGTACTTC,CASATLPGVVYEQYF
.,TRBJ2-1,TRBV6-2/TRBV6-3,TRBD2,TGTGCCAGCAGTTATACTAGCGGGATCAATGAGCAGTTCTTC,CASSYTSGINEQFF
.,TRBJ2-7,TRBV7-9,TRBD1,TGTGCCAGCAGCCCACGGACAGGCCCCGAGCAGTACTTC,CASSPRTGPEQYF
.,TRBJ1-3,TRBV7-2,TRBD1,TGTGCCAGCAGCCCACGACAGGGGGGCAGGGGAAACACCATATATTTT,CASSPRQGGRGNTIYF
.,TRBJ1-3,TRBV28,.,TGTGCCAGCCGACCATCGGGGGGGCCTGGAAACACCATATATTTT,CASRPSGGPGNTIYF
.,TRBJ1-5,TRBV27,TRBD1,TGTGCCAGCAGTCCCGCCTTGACAGGGTTCATGCCCCAGCATTTT,CASSPALTGFMPQHF
once,TRBJ2-7,TRBV6-5,.,TGTGCCAGCACCCCGGCGAGCGGGTCCTACGAGCAGTACTTC,CASTPASGSYEQYF
.,TRBJ1-3,TRBV6-5,.,TGTGCCAGCAGTTACTCGGGCTCCTCTGGAAACACCATATATTTT,CASSYSGSSGNTIYF
.,TRBJ1-1,TRBV6-5,.,TGTGCCAGCAGTTATCGGAGGGACTTGAACACTGAAGCTTTCTTT,CASSYRRDLNTEAFF
.,TRBJ1-2,TRBV28,.,TGTGCCAGCACTGCTCGGGGGCCGGTTGGCTACACCTTC,CASTARGPVGYTF
.,TRBJ1-2,TRBV2,TRBD1,TGTGCCAGCCAGACAGGGAGGTCCTATGGCTACACCTTC,CASQTGRSYGYTF
.,TRBJ1-2,TRBV7-2,.,TGTGCCAGCAGCTTAGCCCGGGATGGGGGCTACACCTTC,CASSLARDGGYTF
.,TRBJ1-3,TRBV5-8,.,TGTGCCAGCAGCCGCCGAGGGACTGGAAACACCATATATTTT,CASSRRGTGNTIYF
.,TRBJ2-2,TRBV18,.,TGTGCCAGCTCACCACCGAACACCGGGGAGCTGTTTTTT,CASSPPNTGELFF
.,TRBJ2-3,TRBV7-2,.,TGTGCCAGCAGCTTCGGGGGAGAGTGGACAGATACGCAGTATTTT,CASSFGGEWTDTQYF
.,TRBJ1-2,TRBV5-1,.,TGCGCCAGCCGGGCCTCAGGGTACTATGGCTACACCTTC,CASRASGYYGYTF
.,TRBJ2-5,TRBV6-2/TRBV6-3,.,TGTGCCAGCAGTTACCGCAGTAGAGGGGAGACCCAGTACTTC,CASSYRSRGETQYF
once,TRBJ2-3,TRBV3-1/TRBV3-2,.,TGTGCCAGCAGCCAGATGACAGGGAGGGCCACAGATACGCAGTATTTT,CASSQMTGRATDTQYF
.,TRBJ2-7,TRBV6-2/TRBV6-3,.,TGTGCCAGCAGTAAAGCCTACGAGCAGTACTTC,CASSKAYEQYF
.,TRBJ2-1,TRBV19,TRBD2,TGTGCCAGTAGTATGACTAGCGGAAGATACAATGAGCAGTTCTTC,CASSMTSGRYNEQFF
once,TRBJ1-5,TRBV7-2,.,TGTGCCAGCAGCCGTCGGGGAGTCAATCAGCCCCAGCATTTT,CASSRRGVNQPQHF
.,TRBJ1-3,TRBV5-6,.,TGTGCCAGCAGCTTGGTGCAGGGTTCGGGAAACACCATATATTTT,CASSLVQGSGNTIYF
.,TRBJ2-1,TRBV19,.,TGTGCCAGTATAGGGGGGAATGAGCAGTTCTTC,CASIGGNEQFF